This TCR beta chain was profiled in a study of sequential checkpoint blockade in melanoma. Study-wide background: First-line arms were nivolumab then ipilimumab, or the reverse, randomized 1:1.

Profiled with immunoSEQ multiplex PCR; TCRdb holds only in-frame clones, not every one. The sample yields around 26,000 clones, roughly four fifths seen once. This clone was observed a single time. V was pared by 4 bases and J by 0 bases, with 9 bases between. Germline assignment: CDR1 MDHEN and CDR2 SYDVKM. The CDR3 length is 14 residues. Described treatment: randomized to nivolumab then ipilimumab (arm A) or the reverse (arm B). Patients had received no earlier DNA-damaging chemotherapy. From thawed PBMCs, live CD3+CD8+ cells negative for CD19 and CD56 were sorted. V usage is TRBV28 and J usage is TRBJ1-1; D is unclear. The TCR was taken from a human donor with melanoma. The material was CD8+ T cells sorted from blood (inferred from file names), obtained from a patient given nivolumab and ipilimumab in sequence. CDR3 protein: CASSSYTVNTEAFF. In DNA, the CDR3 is TGTGCCAGCAGTTCGTATACAGTGAACACTGAAGCTTTCTTT.